This T cell receptor (beta chain) was observed in a study of blood T cells in healthy people across ages. The germline CDR1 and CDR2 sequences are LGHDT and YNNKEL (reference sequence). This CDR3 region has 15 residues. After removal of 3 bases from V and 2 bases from J, the junction contained 4 bases not matched to a gene. This clonotype was seen more than once but under ten times. Alongside a J-beta primer mix, a sample-barcoded 5' primer served in a second PCR lasting about 7 to 12 cycles. TCRdb fed the 5' RACE reads into MiXCR, producing one record per CDR3 protein. Counted here are 750,000 to 850,000 distinct CDR3 sequences, around a quarter occurring once; the ten biggest clones make up approximately 3.7%. The sample also formed part of further work on T cells of mothers and their children. That investigation notes: Nine systemically healthy Caucasian donors: three mothers, six children. Once extracted, all RNA went into cDNA synthesis at about 1.5 ug per 15 ul. Reads recorded for TCR beta CDR3 numbered over 8 million per mother and roughly 3 million per child. It was found that thymic selection shapes TCR recombination output similarly in related and unrelated pairs.

Sequencing input: blood. The chain couples TRBV3-1 to TRBJ1-2, with 9 bases matching TRBD1. This TCR was sampled from a boy aged 5 to 17 in good health. Here the CDR3 DNA reads TGTGCCAGCAGCCACCCCGGGACAGGGAACTATGGCTACACCTTC. Its protein product is CASSHPGTGNYGYTF.